The rows below give T cell receptor beta chains drawn from one sample of a study of T cell changes during pregnancy in multiple sclerosis. The repertoire was sequenced with immunoSEQ multiplex PCR; TCRdb's copy has only in-frame clones and lacks some. The sample has around 71,000 clones, about 92% seen once. Source: peripheral blood, taken in the third trimester of pregnancy. Receptors were obtained from a female donor with multiple sclerosis, enrolled in a pregnancy study. Each CDR3 is given with its conserved first and last residue. D genes are given only for firm matches. Clone size appears in some rows only: once, few, many, or a class for an expanded clone.

TRBJ2-3 TRBD2 - TRBV19 CASSRDGLAGEADTQYF TGTGCCAGTAGTAGGGACGGACTAGCGGGAGAGGCGGATACGCAGTATTTT
TRBJ2-1 TRBD2 - TRBV6-4 CASSDPLTSTNEQFF TGTGCCAGCAGTGATCCCCTGACTAGCACAAATGAGCAGTTCTTC
TRBJ2-3 TRBD2 - TRBV27 CASREAGGSDTQYF TGTGCCAGCAGGGAAGCGGGAGGGTCAGATACGCAGTATTTT
TRBJ1-2 - - TRBV19 CASRGDSYGYTF TGTGCCAGTAGGGGAGACTCCTATGGCTACACCTTC
TRBJ2-3 - once TRBV5-1 CASSYRAGTDTQYF TGCGCCAGCAGCTACAGGGCTGGCACAGATACGCAGTATTTT
TRBJ2-5 TRBD2 - TRBV7-2 CASSPGTRRETQYF TGTGCCAGCAGCCCTGGGACTAGAAGAGAGACCCAGTACTTC
TRBJ2-7 TRBD2 - TRBV6-5 CASRPGLGTYEQYF TGTGCCAGTCGACCGGGACTAGGTACCTACGAGCAGTACTTC
TRBJ1-4 TRBD1 - TRBV27 CASSVGQGYEKLFF TGTGCCAGCAGCGTGGGACAGGGATATGAAAAACTGTTTTTT
TRBJ1-2 TRBD1 - TRBV23-1 CASSQPRGQEEDSVDYGYTF TGCGCCAGCAGTCAACCTAGGGGACAGGAGGAGGACTCTGTCGACTATGGCTACACCTTC
TRBJ2-1 - - TRBV29-1 CSVEGITYNEQFF TGCAGCGTTGAAGGAATCACTTACAATGAGCAGTTCTTC